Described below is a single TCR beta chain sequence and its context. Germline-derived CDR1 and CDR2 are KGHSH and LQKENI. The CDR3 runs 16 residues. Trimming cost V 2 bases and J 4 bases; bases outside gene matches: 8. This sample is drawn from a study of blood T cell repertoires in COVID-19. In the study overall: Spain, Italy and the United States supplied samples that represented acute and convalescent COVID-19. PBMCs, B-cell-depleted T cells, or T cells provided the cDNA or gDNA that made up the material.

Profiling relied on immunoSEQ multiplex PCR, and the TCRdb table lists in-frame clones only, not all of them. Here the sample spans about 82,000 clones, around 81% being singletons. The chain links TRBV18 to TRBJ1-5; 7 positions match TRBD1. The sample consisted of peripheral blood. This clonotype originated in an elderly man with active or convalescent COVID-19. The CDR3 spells CASSPFPQGVNQPQHF. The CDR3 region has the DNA TGTGCCAGCTCACCATTCCCGCAGGGGGTGAATCAGCCCCAGCATTTT.